Given below is one T cell receptor beta chain in context. The sample is drawn from a study of control samples from healthy donors and cancer patients. Some clones are missing from TCRdb's copy, which holds only in-frame ones; the method was immunoSEQ multiplex PCR. The sample yields 100,000 to 150,000 clones, around 90% seen once. The CDR3 covers 13 residues. The V gene end was trimmed by 9 bases and the J gene end by 3 bases; junction bases not matched to a gene: 7. The germline gives CDR1 MNHEY, CDR2 SVGAGI. Specimen: blood. The chain links TRBV6-5 to TRBJ1-1; 7 nucleotides align to TRBD1. The TCR comes from a man between 18 and 35 years old in good health. The CDR3 DNA reads TGTGCCAGTACAACAGGGGCCCACACTGAAGCTTTCTTT. Translation gives CASTTGAHTEAFF.